This T cell receptor beta chain appears in the sequencing data of a study of control samples from healthy donors and cancer patients. The method was immunoSEQ multiplex PCR; TCRdb's version includes in-frame clones alone and lacks a portion of them. The table records about 94,000 clones, less than 95% of them present only once. Germline CDR1 is SGDLS and CDR2 is YYNGEE. The CDR3 runs 13 residues. V was clipped by 4 bases and J by 4 bases, with 12 bases between them. Sequences were obtained from blood. This clonotype was obtained from a woman aged 18-35 years in good health. This chain connects TRBV9 to TRBJ2-7; D is unclear. As DNA, the CDR3 is TGTGCCAGCAGCCCCGGACGGTGGTACGAGCAGTACTTC. As protein: CASSPGRWYEQYF.